This entry lists 5 T cell receptor beta chains sequenced from one sample in a study of blood T cell repertoires in COVID-19. The table came from immunoSEQ multiplex PCR; TCRdb's copy has only in-frame clones and leaves some out. The sample contains under 350,000 clones, approximately 86% of which appear only once. Sequencing was carried out using peripheral blood. Receptors originate from a man aged 70 or older with acute or convalescent COVID-19.

The chain is built from TRBV6-1 and TRBJ1-4; the D gene is possibly TRBD1 (6 bases). The V gene lost 2 bases and the J gene lost 13 bases, with 11 bases spanning the gap. The CDR3 length is 12 residues. Per germline, CDR1 MNHNS and CDR2 SASEGT. Written as DNA, the CDR3 is TGTGCCAGCAGTGAATCGGGGGGGCGACTGTTTTTT. Its translation: CASSESGGRLFF.

The rearrangement links TRBV4-3 to TRBJ2-3, with 14 bases that match TRBD2. V was clipped by 4 bases and J by 4 bases; unmatched bases: 13. The germline V gene encodes CDR1 LGHNA and CDR2 YSLEER. This CDR3 is 19 amino acids long. The CDR3 spells CASSPGPALTSGGADTQYF. Written as DNA, the CDR3 is TGCGCCAGCAGCCCCGGACCCGCTTTGACTAGCGGGGGGGCAGATACGCAGTATTTT.

Points on this clone: This specimen includes other DNA sequences encoding the same CDR3. The chain has TRBV2 and TRBJ1-5; D ambiguous. This CDR3 has 13 amino acids. With 6 bases removed from V and 0 bases from J, the gap between germline ends came to 6 bases. Germline loops: CDR1 SNHLY, CDR2 FYNNEI. Written as DNA, the CDR3 is TGTGCCAGCAGCCCCGGTAGCAATCAGCCCCAGCATTTT. Amino acids: CASSPGSNQPQHF.

The chain is built from TRBV3-1 (or the pseudogene TRBV3-2) and TRBJ2-7; D is uncertain. The V gene's germline CDR1 is LGHDT and CDR2 YNNKEL (reference sequence). The CDR3 contains 12 residues. Trimming pared 4 bases from V and 7 bases from J, leaving 11 bases between. Written as DNA, the CDR3 is TGTGCCAGCAGCCCCTCATGGGCTGAGCAGTACTTC. It codes for CASSPSWAEQYF.

CDR3 DNA: TGTGCCAGCAGCCCCGGTACAGAAGAGACCCAGTACTTC. The encoded protein is CASSPGTEETQYF. This chain connects TRBV12-3 or TRBV12-4 to TRBJ2-5; unclear D gene. The V end lost 6 bases, the J end lost 3 bases, and 11 bases lay between the germline ends. The CDR3 extends over 13 amino acids.